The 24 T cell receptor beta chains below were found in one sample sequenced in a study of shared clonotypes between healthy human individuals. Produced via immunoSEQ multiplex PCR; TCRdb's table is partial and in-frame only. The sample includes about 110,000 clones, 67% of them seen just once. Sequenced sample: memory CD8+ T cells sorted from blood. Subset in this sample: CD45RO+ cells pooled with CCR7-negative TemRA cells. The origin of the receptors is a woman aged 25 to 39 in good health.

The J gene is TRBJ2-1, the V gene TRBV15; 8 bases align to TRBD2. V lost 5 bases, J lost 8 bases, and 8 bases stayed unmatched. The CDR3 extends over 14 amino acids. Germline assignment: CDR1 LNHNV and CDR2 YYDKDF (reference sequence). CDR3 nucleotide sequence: TGTGCCACCAGCGGTCCGGGACTAGTAGATGAGCAGTTCTTC. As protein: CATSGPGLVDEQFF.

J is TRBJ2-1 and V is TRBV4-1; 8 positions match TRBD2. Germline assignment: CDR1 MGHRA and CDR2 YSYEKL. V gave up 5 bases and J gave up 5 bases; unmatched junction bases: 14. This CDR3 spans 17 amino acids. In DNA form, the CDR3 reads TGCGCCAGCAGCATTAGGCCGGGACTAGAGCCCGACAATGAGCAGTTCTTC. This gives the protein CASSIRPGLEPDNEQFF.

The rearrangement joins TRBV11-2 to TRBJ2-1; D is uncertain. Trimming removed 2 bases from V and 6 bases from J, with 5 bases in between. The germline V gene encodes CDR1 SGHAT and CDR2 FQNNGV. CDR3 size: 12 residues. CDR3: CASSLIANEQFF. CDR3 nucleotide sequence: TGTGCCAGCAGCTTAATAGCCAATGAGCAGTTCTTC.

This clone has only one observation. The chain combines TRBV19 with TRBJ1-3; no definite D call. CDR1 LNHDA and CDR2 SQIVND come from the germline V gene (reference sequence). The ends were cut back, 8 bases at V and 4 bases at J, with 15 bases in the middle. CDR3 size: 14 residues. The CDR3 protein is CASGPTEYGNTIYF. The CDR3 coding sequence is TGTGCCAGTGGCCCCACGGAGTACGGAAACACCATATATTTT.

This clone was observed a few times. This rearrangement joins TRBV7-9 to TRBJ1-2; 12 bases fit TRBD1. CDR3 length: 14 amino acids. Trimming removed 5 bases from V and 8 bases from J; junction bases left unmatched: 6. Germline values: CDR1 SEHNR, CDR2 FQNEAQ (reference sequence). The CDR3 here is CASSPGQGARGYTF. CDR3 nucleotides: TGTGCCAGCAGCCCGGGACAGGGGGCCCGGGGCTACACCTTC.

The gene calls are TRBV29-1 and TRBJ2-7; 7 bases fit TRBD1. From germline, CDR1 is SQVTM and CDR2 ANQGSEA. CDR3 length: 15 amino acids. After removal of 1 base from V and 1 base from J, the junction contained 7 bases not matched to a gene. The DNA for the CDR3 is TGCAGCGTTGAAGCCCCAGGGGACAGTTCCTACGAGCAGTACTTC. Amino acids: CSVEAPGDSSYEQYF.

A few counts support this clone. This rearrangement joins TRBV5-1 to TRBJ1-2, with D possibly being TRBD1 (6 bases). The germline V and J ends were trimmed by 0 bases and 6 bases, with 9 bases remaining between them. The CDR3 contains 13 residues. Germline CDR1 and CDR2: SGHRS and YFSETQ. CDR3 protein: CASSLGQAHGYTF. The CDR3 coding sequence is TGCGCCAGCAGCTTGGGACAGGCTCATGGCTACACCTTC.

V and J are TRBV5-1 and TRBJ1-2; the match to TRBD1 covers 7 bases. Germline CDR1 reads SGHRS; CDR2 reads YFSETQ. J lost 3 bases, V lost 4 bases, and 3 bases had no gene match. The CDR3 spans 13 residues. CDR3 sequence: CASSKGTDYGYTF. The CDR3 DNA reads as TGCGCCAGCAGCAAAGGGACAGACTATGGCTACACCTTC.

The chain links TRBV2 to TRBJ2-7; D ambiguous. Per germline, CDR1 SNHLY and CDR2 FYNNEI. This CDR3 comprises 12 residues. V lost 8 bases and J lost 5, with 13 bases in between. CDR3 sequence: CASVEASDEQYF. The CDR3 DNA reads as TGTGCCAGCGTTGAGGCATCAGACGAGCAGTACTTC.

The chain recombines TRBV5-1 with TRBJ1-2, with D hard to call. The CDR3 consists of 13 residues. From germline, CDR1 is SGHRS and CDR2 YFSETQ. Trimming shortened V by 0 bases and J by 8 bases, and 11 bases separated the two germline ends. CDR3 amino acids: CASSLDSLRGYTF. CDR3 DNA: TGCGCCAGCAGCTTGGACAGTCTTCGGGGCTACACCTTC.

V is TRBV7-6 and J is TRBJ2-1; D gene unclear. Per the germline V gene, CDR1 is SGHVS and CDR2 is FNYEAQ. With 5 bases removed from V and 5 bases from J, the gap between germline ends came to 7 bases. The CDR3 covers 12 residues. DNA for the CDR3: TGTGCCAGCAGCCCTTACGACAATGAGCAGTTCTTC. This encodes CASSPYDNEQFF.

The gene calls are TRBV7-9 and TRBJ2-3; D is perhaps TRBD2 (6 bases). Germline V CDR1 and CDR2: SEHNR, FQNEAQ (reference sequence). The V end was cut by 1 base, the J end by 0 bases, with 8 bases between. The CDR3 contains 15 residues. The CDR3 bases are TGTGCCAGCAGCTTAGTGGGAGGAAGCACAGATACGCAGTATTTT. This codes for CASSLVGGSTDTQYF. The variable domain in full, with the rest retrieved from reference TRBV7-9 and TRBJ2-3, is DTGVSQNPRHKITKRGQNVTFRCDPISEHNRLYWYRQTLGQGPEFLTYFQNEAQLEKSRLLSDRFSAERPKGSFSTLEIQRTEQGDSAMYLCASSLVGGSTDTQYFGPGTRLTVL.

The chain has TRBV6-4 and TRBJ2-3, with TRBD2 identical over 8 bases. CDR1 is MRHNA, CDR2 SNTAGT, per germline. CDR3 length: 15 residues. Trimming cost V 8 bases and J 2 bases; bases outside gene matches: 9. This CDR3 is CASALLADSTDTQYF. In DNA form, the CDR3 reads TGTGCCAGCGCCTTACTAGCGGATTCCACAGATACGCAGTATTTT.

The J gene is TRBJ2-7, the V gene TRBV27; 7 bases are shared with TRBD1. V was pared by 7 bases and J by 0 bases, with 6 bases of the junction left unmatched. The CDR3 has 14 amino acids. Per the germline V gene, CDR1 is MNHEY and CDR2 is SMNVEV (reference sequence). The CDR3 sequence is CASKGTDSSYEQYF. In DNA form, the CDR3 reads TGTGCCAGCAAGGGGACAGATAGCTCCTACGAGCAGTACTTC.

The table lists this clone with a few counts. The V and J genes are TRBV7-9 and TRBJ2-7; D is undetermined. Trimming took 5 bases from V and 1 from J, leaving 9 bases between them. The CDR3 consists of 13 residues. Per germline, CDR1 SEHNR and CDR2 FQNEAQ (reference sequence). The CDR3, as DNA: TGTGCCAGCAGCCGCGGCACATCCTACGAGCAGTACTTC. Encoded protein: CASSRGTSYEQYF. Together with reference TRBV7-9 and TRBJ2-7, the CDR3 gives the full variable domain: DTGVSQNPRHKITKRGQNVTFRCDPISEHNRLYWYRQTLGQGPEFLTYFQNEAQLEKSRLLSDRFSAERPKGSFSTLEIQRTEQGDSAMYLCASSRGTSYEQYFGPGTRLTVT.

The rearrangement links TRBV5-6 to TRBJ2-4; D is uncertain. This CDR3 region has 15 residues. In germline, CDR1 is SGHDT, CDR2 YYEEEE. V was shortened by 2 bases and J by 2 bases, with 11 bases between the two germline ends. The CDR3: CASSFRHGTKNIQYF. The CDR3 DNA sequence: TGTGCCAGCAGCTTTAGACATGGAACCAAAAACATTCAGTACTTC.

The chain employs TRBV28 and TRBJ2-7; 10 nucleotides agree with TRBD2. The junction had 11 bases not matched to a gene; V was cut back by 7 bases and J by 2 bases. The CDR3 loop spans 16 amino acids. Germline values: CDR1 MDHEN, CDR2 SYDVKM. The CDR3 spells CASKNLGTSATYEQYF. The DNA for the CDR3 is TGTGCCAGCAAAAACCTCGGGACTAGCGCCACCTACGAGCAGTACTTC.

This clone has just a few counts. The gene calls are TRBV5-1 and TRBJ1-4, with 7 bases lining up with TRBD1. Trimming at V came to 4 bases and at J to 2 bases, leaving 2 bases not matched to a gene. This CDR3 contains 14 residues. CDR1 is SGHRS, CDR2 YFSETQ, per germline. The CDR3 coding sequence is TGCGCCAGCAGCCGGGACAGCACTAATGAAAAACTGTTTTTT. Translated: CASSRDSTNEKLFF.

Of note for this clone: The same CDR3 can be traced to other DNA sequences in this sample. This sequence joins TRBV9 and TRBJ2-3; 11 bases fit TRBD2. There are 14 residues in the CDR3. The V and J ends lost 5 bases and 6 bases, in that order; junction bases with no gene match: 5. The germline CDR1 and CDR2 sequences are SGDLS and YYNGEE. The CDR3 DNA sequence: TGTGCCAGCAGTCTAGCGGGGGGCTCCGATACGCAGTATTTT. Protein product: CASSLAGGSDTQYF.

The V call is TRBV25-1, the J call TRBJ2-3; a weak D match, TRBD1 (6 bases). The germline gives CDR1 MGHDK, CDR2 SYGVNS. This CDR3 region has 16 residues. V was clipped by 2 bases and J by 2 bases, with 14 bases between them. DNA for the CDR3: TGTGCCAGCAGTGAAGGGGGCGCGGATTTCACAGATACGCAGTATTTT. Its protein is CASSEGGADFTDTQYF.

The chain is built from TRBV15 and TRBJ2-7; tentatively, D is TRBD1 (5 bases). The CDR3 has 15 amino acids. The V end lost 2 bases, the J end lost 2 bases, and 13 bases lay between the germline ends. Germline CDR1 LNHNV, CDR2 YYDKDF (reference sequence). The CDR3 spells CATSRPQQDPYEQYF. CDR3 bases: TGTGCCACCAGCAGACCTCAACAGGACCCCTACGAGCAGTACTTC.

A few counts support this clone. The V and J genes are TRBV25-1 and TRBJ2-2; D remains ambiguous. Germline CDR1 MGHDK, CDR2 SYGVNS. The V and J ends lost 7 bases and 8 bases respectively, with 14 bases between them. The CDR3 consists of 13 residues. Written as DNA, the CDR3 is TGTGCCAGCAACTCCCCCGCCGGGGGGGAGCTGTTTTTT. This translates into CASNSPAGGELFF.

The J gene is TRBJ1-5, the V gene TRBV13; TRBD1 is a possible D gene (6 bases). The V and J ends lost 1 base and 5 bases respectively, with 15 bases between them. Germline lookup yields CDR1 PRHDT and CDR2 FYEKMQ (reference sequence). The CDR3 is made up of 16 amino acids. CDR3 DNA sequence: TGTGCCAGCAGCTTAGCCGCAGGGGTTGGGGATCAGCCCCAGCATTTT. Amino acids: CASSLAAGVGDQPQHF.

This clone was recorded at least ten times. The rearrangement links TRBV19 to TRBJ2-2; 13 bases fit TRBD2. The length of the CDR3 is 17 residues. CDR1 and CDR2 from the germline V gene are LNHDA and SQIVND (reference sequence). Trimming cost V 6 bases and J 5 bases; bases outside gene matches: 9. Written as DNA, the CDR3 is TGTGCCAGTAGCCCAGGACTAGCGGGAGTAGGAACCGGGGAGCTGTTTTTT. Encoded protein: CASSPGLAGVGTGELFF. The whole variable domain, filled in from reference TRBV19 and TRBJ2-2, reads DGGITQSPKYLFRKEGQNVTLSCEQNLNHDAMYWYRQDPGQGLRLIYYSQIVNDFQKGDIAEGYSVSREKKESFPLTVTSAQKNPTAFYLCASSPGLAGVGTGELFFGEGSRLTVL.